The source of this T cell receptor (beta chain) is a study of T-cell reconstitution after alpha-beta-depleted transplantation in children. Unique molecular identifiers tagged the TCRbeta library. A single record per CDR3 protein comes from TCRdb applying MiXCR to the PCR reads. The table includes a few hundred thousand distinct CDR3 sequences, over 10% detected once. This clonotype was recorded many times. Its antigen is currently unknown. Findings and limits, study-wide: It was reported that alpha-beta T cells came from several hundred expanded graft clones (about two months after transplant). Newly generated T cells supplied most T-cell counts and diversity one year post-transplant.

The J segment lost 6 bases and the V segment lost 3 bases, leaving 9 bases of the junction unmatched. Germline loops: CDR1 SGHKS, CDR2 YYEKEE (reference sequence). This CDR3 has 15 amino acids. The sample in question was PBMCs, mostly from graft donor cells, obtained 360 days after TCRalphabeta/CD19-depleted stem cell transplant. V usage is TRBV5-5 and J usage is TRBJ2-7, with 10 positions matching TRBD1. The source is a male patient younger than 18 who had a stem cell transplant for acute myeloid leukemia, so the T cells may come from the graft donor. The CDR3 reads CASSSTGGEIPEQYF. The CDR3 coding sequence is TGTGCCAGCAGCTCGACAGGGGGCGAGATCCCCGAGCAGTACTTC.